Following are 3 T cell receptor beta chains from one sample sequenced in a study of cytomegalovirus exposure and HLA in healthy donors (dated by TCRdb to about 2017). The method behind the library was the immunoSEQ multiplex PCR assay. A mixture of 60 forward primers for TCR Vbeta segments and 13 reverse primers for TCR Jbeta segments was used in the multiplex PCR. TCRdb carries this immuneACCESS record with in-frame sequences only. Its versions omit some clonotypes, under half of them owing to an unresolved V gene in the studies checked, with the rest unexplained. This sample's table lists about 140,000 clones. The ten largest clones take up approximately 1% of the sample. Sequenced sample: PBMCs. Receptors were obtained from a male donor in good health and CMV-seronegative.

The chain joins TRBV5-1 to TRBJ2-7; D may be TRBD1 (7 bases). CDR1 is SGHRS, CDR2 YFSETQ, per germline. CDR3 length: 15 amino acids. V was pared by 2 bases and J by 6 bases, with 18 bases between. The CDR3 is CASSFGGEGGFEQYF. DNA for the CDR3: TGCGCCAGCAGCTTTGGAGGGGAAGGGGGCTTCGAGCAGTACTTC.

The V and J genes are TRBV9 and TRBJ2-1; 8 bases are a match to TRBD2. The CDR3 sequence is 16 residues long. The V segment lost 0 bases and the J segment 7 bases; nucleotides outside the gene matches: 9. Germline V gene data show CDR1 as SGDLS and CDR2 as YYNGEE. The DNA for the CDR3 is TGTGCCAGCAGCGTAGGCCCTCGGGGGGGAGGGAATGAGCAGTTCTTC. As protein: CASSVGPRGGGNEQFF.

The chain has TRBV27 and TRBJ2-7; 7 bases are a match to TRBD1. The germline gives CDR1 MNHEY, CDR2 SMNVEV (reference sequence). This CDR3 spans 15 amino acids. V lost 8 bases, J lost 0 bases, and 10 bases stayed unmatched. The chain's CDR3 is CASSPETGSSYEQYF. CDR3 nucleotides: TGTGCCAGCTCGCCCGAGACAGGGAGCTCCTACGAGCAGTACTTC.